A selection of T cell receptor beta chains follows, all from one sample in a study of response to subunit inactivated influenza vaccine. TCRdb used MiXCR to reprocess the RT-PCR reads, holding one entry per CDR3 protein. The sample records roughly 700,000 distinct CDR3 sequences, approximately 15% being singletons. The sequenced sample was PBMCs from blood, obtained approximately 15 days before vaccination. The receptors shown here come from a man aged 50 or older who received an inactivated influenza vaccine. The CDR3 runs from the conserved cysteine through the conserved F or W. A D gene is named only where the DNA matches it firmly. Rows may omit the clone size; those that give it use once, few, many or a size class.

abundance | d_gene | len | v_gene | CDR3aa
few | . | 13 | TRBV12-3/TRBV12-4 | CASSPSVNNEQFF
many | . | 14 | TRBV12-3/TRBV12-4 | CASSFRTVDNEQFF
. | . | 15 | TRBV4-2 | CASSPLSQSFYEQYF
. | TRBD2 | 17 | TRBV5-4 | CASSLVWTSGSSDTQYF
. | . | 16 | TRBV28 | CASSRRKLSFNSPLHF
few | . | 15 | TRBV27 | CASGFRVGNTGELFF
. | TRBD1 | 14 | TRBV6-1 | CASSPRDRAETQYF
. | . | 13 | TRBV29-1 | CSVMTGLQETQYF
few | TRBD1 | 16 | TRBV7-9 | CASRRKPGQGLDTQYF
few | TRBD1 | 14 | TRBV7-9 | CASGEDRLNYGYTF
. | . | 13 | TRBV7-9 | CASSPSGPHTQYF
. | TRBD2 | 16 | TRBV10-3 | CAISGLAGGQPNEQFF
few | TRBD1 | 15 | TRBV7-8 | CASSLEVRGRETQYF
few | TRBD1 | 13 | TRBV20-1 | CSAQRDRQETQYF
few | TRBD2 | 12 | TRBV20-1 | CSASPGGNIQYF
few | . | 13 | TRBV12-3/TRBV12-4 | CASSPRAAGELFF
few | TRBD2 | 15 | TRBV12-3/TRBV12-4 | CASTYGTSGVNEQFF
many | . | 18 | TRBV11-2 | CASSFSPYAGANTGELFF
. | . | 14 | TRBV13 | CASTQGGRNQPQHF
. | . | 14 | TRBV18 | CASSDDPLKGEQFF
. | TRBD2 | 16 | TRBV9 | CASSRSGGAYRDEQFF
many | . | 10 | TRBV29-1 | CSVGLTEAFF
few | . | 15 | TRBV20-1 | CCARDRLTGSYEQYF
few | . | 14 | TRBV11-2 | CASSYRDSVNEQFF
few | . | 15 | TRBV24-1 | CATSGASRGINEQFF
. | TRBD1 | 15 | TRBV2 | CASSEQGQQNQPQHF
. | TRBD1 | 14 | TRBV5-4 | CASSRDRGRDEQFF
few | . | 16 | TRBV4-3 | CASSQPGQSRGNIQYF
few | TRBD2 | 17 | TRBV27 | CASSFQRLAGITDTQYF
few | . | 14 | TRBV12-3/TRBV12-4 | CASTWDGINQPQHF
few | . | 13 | TRBV30 | CAWSPTEGQPQHF
. | TRBD1 | 14 | TRBV29-1 | CSVEPGQGGYEQFF
few | . | 13 | TRBV28 | CASSLPVGQPQHF
few | . | 14 | TRBV28 | CASSVPGATDTQYF
many | TRBD1 | 14 | TRBV27 | CASSSGTGQGRYTF
many | TRBD1 | 15 | TRBV10-3 | CAIYGTGGRNYGYTF
. | . | 15 | TRBV20-1 | CSASLGGEGNQPQHF
many | . | 15 | TRBV29-1 | CSVSYRGGSYNEQFF
many | . | 10 | TRBV2 | CASSERTQYF
few | TRBD1 | 17 | TRBV6-5 | CASSYGNPGQTNSPLHF
. | . | 13 | TRBV6-1 | CASSRGPTETQYF
. | . | 15 | TRBV6-5 | CASSYSLSGYTEAFF
many | . | 14 | TRBV7-2 | CASSVMGTDYGYTF
few | TRBD1 | 15 | TRBV7-9 | CASSSYRGLNTEAFF
few | TRBD1 | 17 | TRBV18 | CASSPPGQAKPNNEQFF
. | TRBD2 | 16 | TRBV7-2 | CASSLQISGRSYEQYF
. | . | 15 | TRBV28 | CASSSPGATNEKLFF
. | TRBD1 | 16 | TRBV27 | CASSLWGQGMNHEQYF
few | . | 13 | TRBV7-2 | CASSLKRSNTIYF
. | TRBD2 | 17 | TRBV11-2 | CASSLGGLAGIQETQYF
many | TRBD1 | 15 | TRBV5-6 | CASSGFGTGGHGYTF
. | . | 14 | TRBV10-3 | CAISVSGGTDTQYF